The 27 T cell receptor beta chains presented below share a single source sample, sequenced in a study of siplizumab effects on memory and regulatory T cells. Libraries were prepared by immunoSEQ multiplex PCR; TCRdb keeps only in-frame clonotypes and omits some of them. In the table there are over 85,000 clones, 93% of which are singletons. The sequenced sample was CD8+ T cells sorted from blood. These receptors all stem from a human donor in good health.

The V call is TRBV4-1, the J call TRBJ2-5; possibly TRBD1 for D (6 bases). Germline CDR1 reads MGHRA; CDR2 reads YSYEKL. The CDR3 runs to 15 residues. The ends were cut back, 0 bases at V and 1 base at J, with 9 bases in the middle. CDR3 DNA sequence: TGCGCCAGCAGCCAAGAACACAGGGCCCAAGAGACCCAGTACTTC. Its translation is CASSQEHRAQETQYF.

CDR3 sequence (DNA): TGTGCCAGCAGCTCCCGAGAGCGGGAGGGCGCCTACAATGAGCAGTTCTTC. It codes for CASSSREREGAYNEQFF. V gene TRBV11-3 combines with J gene TRBJ2-1; TRBD2 matches 10 bases. CDR1 and CDR2 (germline): SGHNT, YENEEA. The junction had 8 bases not matched to a gene; V was cut back by 4 bases and J by 2 bases. The CDR3 runs 17 residues.

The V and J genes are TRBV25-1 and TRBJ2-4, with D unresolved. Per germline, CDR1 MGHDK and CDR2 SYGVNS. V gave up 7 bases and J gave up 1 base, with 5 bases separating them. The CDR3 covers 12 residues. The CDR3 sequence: CASTGAKNIQYF. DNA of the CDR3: TGTGCCAGCACCGGGGCCAAAAACATTCAGTACTTC.

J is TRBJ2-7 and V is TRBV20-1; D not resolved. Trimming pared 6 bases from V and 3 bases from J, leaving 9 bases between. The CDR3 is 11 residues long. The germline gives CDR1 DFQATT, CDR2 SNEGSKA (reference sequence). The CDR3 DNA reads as TGCAGTGCCACGACTGGCTACGAGCAGTACTTC. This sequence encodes CSATTGYEQYF.

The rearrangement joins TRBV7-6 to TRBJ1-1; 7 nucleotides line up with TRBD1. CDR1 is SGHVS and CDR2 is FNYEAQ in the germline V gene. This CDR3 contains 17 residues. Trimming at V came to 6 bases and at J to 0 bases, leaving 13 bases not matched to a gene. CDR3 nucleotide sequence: TGTGCCAGCAGTTTAAACCGGGACAGAACCTTGAACACTGAAGCTTTCTTT. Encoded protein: CASSLNRDRTLNTEAFF.

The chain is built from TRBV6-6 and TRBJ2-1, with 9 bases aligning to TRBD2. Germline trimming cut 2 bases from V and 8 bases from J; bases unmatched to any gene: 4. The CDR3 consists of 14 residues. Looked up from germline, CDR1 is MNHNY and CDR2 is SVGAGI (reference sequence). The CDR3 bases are TGTGCCAGCAGTTACGAGCGGGAGGTAGATGAGCAGTTCTTC. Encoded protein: CASSYEREVDEQFF.

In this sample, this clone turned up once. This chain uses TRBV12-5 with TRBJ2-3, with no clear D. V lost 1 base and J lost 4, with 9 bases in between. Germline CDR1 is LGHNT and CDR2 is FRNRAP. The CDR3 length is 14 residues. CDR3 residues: CASGLGQSADTQYF. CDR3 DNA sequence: TGTGCTAGTGGTTTGGGGCAGTCGGCAGATACGCAGTATTTT.

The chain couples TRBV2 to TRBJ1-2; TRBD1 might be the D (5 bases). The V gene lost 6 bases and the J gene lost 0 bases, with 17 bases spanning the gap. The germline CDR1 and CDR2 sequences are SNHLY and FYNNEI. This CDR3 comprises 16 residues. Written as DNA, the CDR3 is TGTGCCAGCAGAGCCTTGGGGGGGACGCCTAACTATGGCTACACCTTC. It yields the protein CASRALGGTPNYGYTF.

The CDR3 spells CASSPGREQFF. CDR3 bases: TGTGCCAGCTCACCAGGTCGGGAGCAGTTCTTC. This chain uses TRBV18 with TRBJ2-1; unclear D gene. V gave up 2 bases and J gave up 10 bases, with 6 bases separating them. The CDR3 has 11 amino acids. The germline CDR1 and CDR2 sequences are KGHSH and LQKENI. Using reference TRBV18 and TRBJ2-1 for the parts outside the CDR3, the full variable domain is NAGVMQNPRHLVRRRGQEARLRCSPMKGHSHVYWYRQLPEEGLKFMVYLQKENIIDESGMPKERFSAEFPKEGPSILRIQQVVRGDSAAYFCASSPGREQFFGPGTRLTVL.

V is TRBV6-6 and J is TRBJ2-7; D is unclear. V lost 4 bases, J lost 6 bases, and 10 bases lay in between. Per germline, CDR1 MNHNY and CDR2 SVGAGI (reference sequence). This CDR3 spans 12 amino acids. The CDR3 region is CASSWGSSEQYF. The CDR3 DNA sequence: TGTGCCAGCAGTTGGGGAAGCTCCGAGCAGTACTTC.

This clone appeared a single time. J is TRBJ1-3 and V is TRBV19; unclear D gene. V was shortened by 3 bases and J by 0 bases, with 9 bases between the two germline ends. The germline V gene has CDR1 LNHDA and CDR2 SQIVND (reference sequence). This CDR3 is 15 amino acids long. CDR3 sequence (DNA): TGTGCCAGTAGTATCGCGGCTAGCTCTGGAAACACCATATATTTT. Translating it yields CASSIAASSGNTIYF.

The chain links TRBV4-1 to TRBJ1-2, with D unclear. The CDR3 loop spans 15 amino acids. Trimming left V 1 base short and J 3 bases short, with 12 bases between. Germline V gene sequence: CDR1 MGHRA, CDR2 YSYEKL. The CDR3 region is CASSQVGASYYGYTF. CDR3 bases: TGCGCCAGCAGCCAAGTAGGAGCGTCCTACTATGGCTACACCTTC.

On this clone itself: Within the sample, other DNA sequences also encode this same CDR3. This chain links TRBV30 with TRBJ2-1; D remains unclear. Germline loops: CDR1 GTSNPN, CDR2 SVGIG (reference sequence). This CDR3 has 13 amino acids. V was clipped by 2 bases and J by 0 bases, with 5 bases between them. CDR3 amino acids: CAWSPSSYNEQFF. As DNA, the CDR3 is TGTGCCTGGAGTCCCTCCTCCTACAATGAGCAGTTCTTC.

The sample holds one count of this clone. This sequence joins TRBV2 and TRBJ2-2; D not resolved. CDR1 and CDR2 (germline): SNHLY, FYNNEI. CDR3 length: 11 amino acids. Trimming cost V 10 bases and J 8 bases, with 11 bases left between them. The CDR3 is CATTVWGELFF. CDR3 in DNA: TGTGCCACTACGGTTTGGGGGGAGCTGTTTTTT.

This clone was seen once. In DNA form, the CDR3 reads TGTGCCAGCAGCCCAAAGTGGAGCGGGGCCAACGAGCAGTACTTC. It yields the protein CASSPKWSGANEQYF. J is TRBJ2-7 and V is TRBV7-9, with 7 bases identical to TRBD2. The V and J ends lost 5 bases and 5 bases, in that order; junction bases with no gene match: 12. Looked up from germline, CDR1 is SEHNR and CDR2 is FQNEAQ (reference sequence). The CDR3 runs to 15 residues.

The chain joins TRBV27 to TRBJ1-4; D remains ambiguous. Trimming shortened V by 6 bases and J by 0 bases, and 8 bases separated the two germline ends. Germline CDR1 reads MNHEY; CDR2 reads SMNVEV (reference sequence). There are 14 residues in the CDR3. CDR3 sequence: CASRQQATNEKLFF. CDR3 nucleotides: TGTGCCAGCAGACAACAAGCAACTAATGAAAAACTGTTTTTT.

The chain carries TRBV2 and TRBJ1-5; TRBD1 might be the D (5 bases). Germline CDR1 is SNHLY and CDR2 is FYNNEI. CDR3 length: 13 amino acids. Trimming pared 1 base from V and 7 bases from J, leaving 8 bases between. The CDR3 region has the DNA TGTGCCAGCAGTGAAGTGGGGGAACAGCCCCAGCATTTT. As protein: CASSEVGEQPQHF.

CDR3 nucleotide sequence: TGTGCCAGCAGTCCCTGGACAGGGTTGAACACTGAAGCTTTCTTT. Translated, it gives CASSPWTGLNTEAFF. The chain joins TRBV2 to TRBJ1-1; 8 bases map to TRBD1. Trimming removed 5 bases from V and 0 bases from J; junction bases left unmatched: 5. The CDR3 is 15 amino acids. The germline V gene has CDR1 SNHLY and CDR2 FYNNEI.

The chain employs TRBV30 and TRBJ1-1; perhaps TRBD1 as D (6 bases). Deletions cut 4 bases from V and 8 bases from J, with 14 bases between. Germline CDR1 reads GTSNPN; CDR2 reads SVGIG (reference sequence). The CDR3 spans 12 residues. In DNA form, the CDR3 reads TGTGCCTGGACTCATTCCGGGACAGAAGCTTTCTTT. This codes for CAWTHSGTEAFF.

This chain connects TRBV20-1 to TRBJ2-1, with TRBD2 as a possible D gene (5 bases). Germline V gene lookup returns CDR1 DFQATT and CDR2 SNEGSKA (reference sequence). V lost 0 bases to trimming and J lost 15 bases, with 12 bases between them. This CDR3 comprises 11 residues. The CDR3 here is CSARDEGVLFF. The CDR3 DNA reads TGCAGTGCTAGAGATGAGGGAGTCCTGTTCTTC.

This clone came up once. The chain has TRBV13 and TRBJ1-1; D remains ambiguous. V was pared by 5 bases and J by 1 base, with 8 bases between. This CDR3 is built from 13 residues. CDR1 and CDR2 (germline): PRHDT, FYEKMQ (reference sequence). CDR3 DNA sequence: TGTGCCAGCAGCGCTACAGAGAACACTGAAGCTTTCTTT. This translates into CASSATENTEAFF.

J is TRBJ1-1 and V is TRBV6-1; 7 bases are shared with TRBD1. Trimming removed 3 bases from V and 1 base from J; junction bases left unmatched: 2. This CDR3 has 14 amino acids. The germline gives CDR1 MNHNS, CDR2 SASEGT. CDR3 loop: CASSDRDRNTEAFF. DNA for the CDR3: TGTGCCAGCAGTGACCGGGACAGGAACACTGAAGCTTTCTTT.

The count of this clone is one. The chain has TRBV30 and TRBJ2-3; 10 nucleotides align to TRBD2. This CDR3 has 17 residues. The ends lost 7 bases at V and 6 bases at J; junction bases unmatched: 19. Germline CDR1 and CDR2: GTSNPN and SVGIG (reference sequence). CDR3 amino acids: CASTGLSSGSRWDTQYF. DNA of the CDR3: TGTGCCTCAACCGGCCTGTCTAGCGGGAGTCGTTGGGATACGCAGTATTTT.

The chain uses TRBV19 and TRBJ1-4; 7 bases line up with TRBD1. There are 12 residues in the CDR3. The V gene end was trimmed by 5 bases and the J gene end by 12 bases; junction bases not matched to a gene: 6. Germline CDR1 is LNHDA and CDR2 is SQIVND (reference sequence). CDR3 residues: CASSVDRAELFF. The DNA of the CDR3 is TGTGCCAGTAGTGTCGACAGGGCGGAACTGTTTTTT.

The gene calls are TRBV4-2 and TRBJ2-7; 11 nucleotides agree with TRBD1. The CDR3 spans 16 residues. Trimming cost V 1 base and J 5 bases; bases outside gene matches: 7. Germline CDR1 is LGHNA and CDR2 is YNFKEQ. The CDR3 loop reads CASSQAGTGGYHEQYF. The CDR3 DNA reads TGTGCCAGCAGCCAAGCGGGGACAGGGGGGTACCACGAGCAGTACTTC.

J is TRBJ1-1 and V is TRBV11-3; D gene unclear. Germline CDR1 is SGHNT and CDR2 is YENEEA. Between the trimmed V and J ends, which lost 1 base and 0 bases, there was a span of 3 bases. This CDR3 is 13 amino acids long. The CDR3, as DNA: TGTGCCAGCAGCTTAGGAGTGAACACTGAAGCTTTCTTT. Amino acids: CASSLGVNTEAFF.

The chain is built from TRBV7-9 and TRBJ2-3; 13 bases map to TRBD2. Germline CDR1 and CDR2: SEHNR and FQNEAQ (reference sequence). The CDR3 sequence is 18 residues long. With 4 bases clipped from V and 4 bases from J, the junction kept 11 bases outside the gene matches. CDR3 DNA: TGTGCCAGCAGCTGGGGAACTAGCGGGAGGGGTACGGCAGATACGCAGTATTTT. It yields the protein CASSWGTSGRGTADTQYF.